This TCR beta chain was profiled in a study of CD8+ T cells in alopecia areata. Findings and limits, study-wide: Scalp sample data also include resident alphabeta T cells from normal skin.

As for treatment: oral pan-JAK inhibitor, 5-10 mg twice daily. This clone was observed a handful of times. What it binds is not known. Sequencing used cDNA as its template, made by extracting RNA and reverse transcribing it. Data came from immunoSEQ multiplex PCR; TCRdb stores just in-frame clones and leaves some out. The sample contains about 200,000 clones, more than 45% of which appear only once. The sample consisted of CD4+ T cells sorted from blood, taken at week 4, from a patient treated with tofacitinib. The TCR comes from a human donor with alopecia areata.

The CDR3 DNA reads as TGCGCCAGCAGTGAGACTCAGGGGGGGAATCCACCCCTCCACTTT. It encodes CASSETQGGNPPLHF. The chain combines TRBV10-2 with TRBJ1-6; 7 bases align to TRBD1. Germline V gene sequence: CDR1 WSHSY, CDR2 SAAADI. V was pared by 2 bases and J by 11 bases, with 9 bases of the junction left unmatched. The CDR3 covers 15 residues.